The 14 T cell receptor beta chains in this list originate from one sample, sequenced in a study of T cells in women clearing cervical HPV infection. Assay used: immunoSEQ multiplex PCR; TCRdb lists only in-frame clones, some missing. This table lists fewer than 35,000 clones. The sequenced sample consisted of blood buffy coat. Receptor source: a woman between 18 and 70 years old with a cervical HPV16 infection that either progressed to CIN3+ or cleared (not recorded which).

Concerning this clone itself: The DNA ends 3 residues before the CDR3 does, and the rest of the CDR3 is filled in from the germline J gene. The gene calls are TRBV5-6 and TRBJ2-2, with 12 positions matching TRBD2. CDR1 is SGHDT, CDR2 YYEEEE, per germline. The CDR3 extends over 15 amino acids. Trimming took 4 bases from V and 6 from J; bases not matched to a gene: 4. The DNA read from the CDR3 is TGTGCCAGCAGCGATCTAGCGGGGGGGCCCGGGGAG. Protein sequence: CASSDLAGGPGE. The complete CDR3 protein is CASSDLAGGPGELFF.

Comments on this clone: The read ends 3 residues shy of where the CDR3 ends; the end is completed using the germline J gene. The chain is built from TRBV7-2 and TRBJ2-3, with D possibly TRBD1 on 5 matching bases. Deletions cut 4 bases from V and 3 bases from J, with 14 bases between. The germline V gene encodes CDR1 SGHTA and CDR2 FQGNSA. The length of the CDR3 is 15 residues. The covered CDR3 bases are TGTGCCAGCAGCTACAATAACTACAGGACAGATACG. This gives the protein CASSYNNYRTDT. The whole CDR3 region reads CASSYNNYRTDTQYF. Full variable domain (missing parts from reference TRBV7-2 and TRBJ2-3): GAGVSQSPSNKVTEKGKDVELRCDPISGHTALYWYRQSLGQGLEFLIYFQGNSAPDKSGLPSDRFSAERTGGSVSTLTIQRTQQEDSAVYLCASSYNNYRTDTQYFGPGTRLTVL.

On this clone: The CDR3 end lies 3 residues beyond the end of the read and is filled in from the germline J gene. This chain joins TRBV7-2 and TRBJ2-7; possible D gene TRBD2, 5 bases. Germline assignment: CDR1 SGHTA and CDR2 FQGNSA. This CDR3 is 14 amino acids long. Trimming removed 4 bases at V and 5 bases at J, with 15 bases between. CDR3 sequence: CASSSLAGFDEQYF. CDR3 bases read: TGTGCCAGCAGCTCCCTAGCTGGGTTTGACGAG.

About this clone itself: The sequence runs out 3 residues before the end of the CDR3; the remainder is reconstructed from the germline J gene. V usage is TRBV19 and J usage is TRBJ2-5; D unresolved. The germline V gene has CDR1 LNHDA and CDR2 SQIVND (reference sequence). V was shortened by 3 bases and J by 3 bases, with 8 bases between the two germline ends. The CDR3 runs to 13 residues. The CDR3 loop is CASSIARKETQYF. The covered CDR3 bases are TGTGCCAGTAGTATTGCGAGAAAAGAGACC.

About this clone itself: The read finishes 3 residues shy of the CDR3 end, and the germline J gene is used to complete it. The rearrangement links TRBV4-2 to TRBJ2-7; a possible D gene is TRBD2 (5 bases). Germline V gene lookup returns CDR1 LGHNA and CDR2 YNFKEQ. Trimming cost V 4 bases and J 5 bases, with 27 bases left between them. The CDR3 loop spans 18 amino acids. The sequenced part of the CDR3 DNA is TGTGCCAGCAGCCCTAGGTTTAGGCGGCAAGGCGGGCCTGACGAG. Translating it yields CASSPRFRRQGGPDE. The whole CDR3 region reads CASSPRFRRQGGPDEQYF.

On this clone itself: Read sequence stops 3 residues before the CDR3 end, and the germline J gene provides the missing end. The chain employs TRBV5-1 and TRBJ1-4, with D unclear. With 4 bases removed from V and 8 bases from J, the gap between germline ends came to 15 bases. The CDR3 runs to 14 residues. CDR1 and CDR2 (germline): SGHRS, YFSETQ. CDR3 residues: CASSPMTTGEKLFF. CDR3 bases read: TGCGCCAGCAGCCCAATGACAACGGGGGAAAAA.

In regard to this clone: The sequenced fragment ends 3 residues before the CDR3 boundary, so the rest is inferred from the germline J gene. The rearrangement uses TRBV7-6 and TRBJ1-4; a weak D match, TRBD1 (5 bases). The CDR3 is 15 amino acids. V lost 1 base to trimming and J lost 4 bases, with 10 bases between them. Germline V lookup: CDR1 SGHVS, CDR2 FNYEAQ. Incomplete CDR3 DNA: TGTGCCAGCAGCTTAGGTGGGGGGTTTAATGAAAAA. It encodes CASSLGGGFNEK. The CDR3 reads in full as CASSLGGGFNEKLFF.

Worth noting for this clone: The read ends 3 residues shy of where the CDR3 ends; the end is completed using the germline J gene. The chain is built from TRBV20-1 and TRBJ2-2; the D gene is possibly TRBD1 (6 bases). This CDR3 comprises 16 residues. The V end was cut by 3 bases, the J end by 1 base, with 15 bases between. Per the germline V gene, CDR1 is DFQATT and CDR2 is SNEGSKA (reference sequence). This CDR3 reads CSAREAETGNTGELFF. The CDR3 DNA, read in part, is TGCAGTGCTAGGGAGGCCGAGACAGGGAACACCGGGGAG.

About this clone itself: The read falls 3 residues short of the CDR3 end, and the missing part is taken from the germline J gene. J is TRBJ1-2 and V is TRBV5-1; 11 nucleotides match TRBD1. This CDR3 is built from 14 residues. Germline CDR1 SGHRS, CDR2 YFSETQ. V gave up 3 bases and J gave up 7 bases; unmatched junction bases: 5. The CDR3 region is CASSSGQGAGGYTF. The covered CDR3 bases are TGCGCCAGCAGCTCCGGACAGGGGGCAGGTGGC.

According to its frequency, this clone is medium-sized. The CDR3 reads CASSPGDTQYF. The covered CDR3 bases are TGTGCCAGCAGCCCGGGGGATACG. The chain combines TRBV2 with TRBJ2-3, with D tentatively TRBD2 (5 bases). The CDR3 goes on 3 residues after the read ends, and that part is filled in from the germline J gene. The CDR3 loop spans 11 amino acids. Trimming removed 6 bases from V and 6 bases from J, with 7 bases in between. The germline V gene encodes CDR1 SNHLY and CDR2 FYNNEI. The variable domain in full, with the rest retrieved from reference TRBV2 and TRBJ2-3, is EPEVTQTPSHQVTQMGQEVILRCVPISNHLYFYWYRQILGQKVEFLVSFYNNEISEKSEIFDDQFSVERPDGSNFTLKIRSTKLEDSAMYFCASSPGDTQYFGPGTRLTVL.

About this clone itself: The read halts 3 residues ahead of the CDR3 end, with the missing end drawn from the germline J gene. The rearrangement links TRBV5-1 to TRBJ2-3; D is undetermined. V was clipped by 4 bases and J by 0 bases, with 9 bases between them. Looked up from germline, CDR1 is SGHRS and CDR2 is YFSETQ. The CDR3 loop spans 14 amino acids. The CDR3 is CASSVTPSTDTQYF. The sequenced part of the CDR3 DNA is TGCGCCAGCAGCGTCACACCTAGCACAGATACG.

As regards this clone: Read data end 3 residues before the CDR3 end; the end is taken from the germline J gene. J is TRBJ1-5 and V is TRBV2; 7 bases fit TRBD1. The CDR3 is 13 amino acids. CDR1 and CDR2 from the germline V gene are SNHLY and FYNNEI. Incomplete CDR3 DNA: TGTGCCAGCAAACGGGACAGTGGTAAACCC. Translation gives CASKRDSGKP. The complete CDR3 sequence is CASKRDSGKPQHF.

On this clone: The read gets to within 3 residues of the CDR3 end, and the germline J gene fills in the rest. The chain couples TRBV7-3 to TRBJ2-2, with 7 bases lining up with TRBD1. This CDR3 spans 15 amino acids. The V gene end was trimmed by 2 bases and the J gene end by 2 bases; junction bases not matched to a gene: 2. Germline lookup yields CDR1 SGHTA and CDR2 FQGTGA. The covered CDR3 bases are TGTGCCAGCAGCTTAGCAGGGGGAAACACCGGGGAG. Amino acids: CASSLAGGNTGE. The whole CDR3 is CASSLAGGNTGELFF. Looking up the rest from reference TRBV7-3 and TRBJ2-2 gives the full variable domain: GAGVSQTPSNKVTEKGKYVELRCDPISGHTALYWYRQSLGQGPEFLIYFQGTGAADDSGLPNDRFFAVRPEGSVSTLKIQRTERGDSAVYLCASSLAGGNTGELFFGEGSRLTVL.

A remark on this clone: The observed sequence ends 3 residues before the CDR3 terminus, with the missing tail filled in from the germline J gene. The J gene is TRBJ1-2, the V gene TRBV20-1; D might be TRBD1 (6 bases). This CDR3 is 15 amino acids long. Per the germline V gene, CDR1 is DFQATT and CDR2 is SNEGSKA (reference sequence). Partial CDR3 DNA: TGCAGTGCTCTCATCGGTAGGACAGAACTTCGGGGC. Protein product: CSALIGRTELRG. The entire CDR3 sequence reads CSALIGRTELRGYTF.